A selection of T cell receptor beta chains follows, all from one sample in a study of T cell changes during pregnancy in multiple sclerosis. Repertoires were generated with immunoSEQ multiplex PCR, while TCRdb's copy carries only in-frame clones and drops some. The table has 45,000 to 55,000 clones, roughly 88% seen once; the top ten hold over 0.95%. The material sequenced was CD4+ T cells from peripheral blood mononuclear cells, taken in the second trimester of pregnancy. These receptors all come from a female donor with multiple sclerosis, enrolled in a pregnancy study. Each CDR3 is given with its conserved first and last residue. The D gene is left open where the match is weak. Clone size is given for some rows only: seen once, a few or many times, or a class if the clone is expanded.

D gene	J gene	V gene	clone size	CDR3 DNA	CDR3 protein
-	TRBJ2-1	TRBV7-9	-	TGTGCCAGCAGCTTTCCGGGAAGAGGCTACAATGAGCAGTTCTTC	CASSFPGRGYNEQFF
-	TRBJ2-3	TRBV4-2	-	TGTGCCAGCAGCCAAGCTGGAGCGGATACGCAGTATTTT	CASSQAGADTQYF
-	TRBJ1-3	TRBV19	-	TGTGCCAGTAGAGATAGCTTCAACTCTGGAAACACCATATATTTT	CASRDSFNSGNTIYF
-	TRBJ2-7	TRBV5-1	-	TGCGCCAGCAGCTTGGGGGGGGGCCAGGCGTACGAGCAGTACTTC	CASSLGGGQAYEQYF
TRBD2	TRBJ2-7	TRBV18	-	TGTGCCAGCTCACGGGACTCCGGGCCAACGGTGCCCCGAAGCGGGATCTACGAGCAGTACTTC	CASSRDSGPTVPRSGIYEQYF
TRBD2	TRBJ2-3	TRBV7-6	-	TGTGCCAGCAGCTTAATAGCCCTAGCGGGAGGGACAGATACGCAGTATTTT	CASSLIALAGGTDTQYF
-	TRBJ2-7	TRBV30	-	TGTGCCTGGAGTCGTCGACAAGACGAGCAGTACTTC	CAWSRRQDEQYF
-	TRBJ1-3	TRBV12-5	-	TGTGCTAGTGGTTTTTGGGCGGGAAACACCATATATTTT	CASGFWAGNTIYF
-	TRBJ1-1	TRBV18	-	TGTGCCAGCTCACCGCCTCAGCGGGGGGCGACTGAAGCTTTCTTT	CASSPPQRGATEAFF
-	TRBJ2-1	TRBV18	once	TGTGCCAGCTCACCACCCTTGACAGCATACAATGAGCAGTTCTTC	CASSPPLTAYNEQFF
-	TRBJ1-1	TRBV5-1	-	TGCGCCAGCAGCTCGGGAGAAGGGGCCGGGGCTGAAGCTTTCTTT	CASSSGEGAGAEAFF
-	TRBJ1-1	TRBV7-2	-	TGTGCCAGCAGCTTAGGAACGGGATTGAACACTGAAGCTTTCTTT	CASSLGTGLNTEAFF
-	TRBJ1-1	TRBV5-1	-	TGCGCCAGCAGCTATTCGGGACAAACAATGAACACTGAAGCTTTCTTT	CASSYSGQTMNTEAFF
TRBD2	TRBJ2-1	TRBV10-3	-	TGTGCCATCAGCTCCGGACTAGCGGGAGGTGGATACAATGAGCAGTTCTTC	CAISSGLAGGGYNEQFF
-	TRBJ2-5	TRBV7-2	-	TGTGCCAGCACCCTGAGATTTCTTGAGACCCAGTACTTC	CASTLRFLETQYF
-	TRBJ2-2	TRBV5-6	-	TGTGCCAGCAGCTTGTCACTAGCCGATAACACCGGGGAGCTGTTTTTT	CASSLSLADNTGELFF
-	TRBJ1-2	TRBV19	few	TGTGCCAGTAGTGTCCAGCAGGGTTCCCGCTATGGCTACACCTTC	CASSVQQGSRYGYTF
TRBD1	TRBJ1-1	TRBV19	-	TGTGCCAGTAGTATCCAGGGGGCTGGGAACACTGAAGCTTTCTTT	CASSIQGAGNTEAFF
TRBD1	TRBJ1-2	TRBV27	-	TGTGCCAGCAGTATCCACAGGGGGACTAACTATGGCTACACCTTC	CASSIHRGTNYGYTF
-	TRBJ1-5	TRBV5-1	-	TGCGCCAGCAGCTTGGACGGGTTTAATCAGCCCCAGCATTTT	CASSLDGFNQPQHF
-	TRBJ1-3	TRBV6-1	-	TGTGCCAGCAGTGATTACGGAGGGGTTGGAAACACCATATATTTT	CASSDYGGVGNTIYF
-	TRBJ2-1	TRBV9	-	TGTGCCAGCAGCGTAGTCGCTAGCTCTAATGAGCAGTTCTTC	CASSVVASSNEQFF
TRBD1	TRBJ1-1	TRBV27	-	TGTGCCAGCAGTTTAGACAGGGGATACGCTGAAGCTTTCTTT	CASSLDRGYAEAFF
-	TRBJ1-5	TRBV28	-	TGTGCCAGCAGTTTATCGGCCGGGAGGGATCAGCCCCAGCATTTT	CASSLSAGRDQPQHF
-	TRBJ2-1	TRBV10-3	-	TGTGCCATCAGTTCTAGTGAATTGAATGAGCAGTTCTTC	CAISSSELNEQFF
TRBD2	TRBJ2-3	TRBV11-2	-	TGTGCCAGCAGCTTCCTAGCGGGAGGGCCAGATACGCAGTATTTT	CASSFLAGGPDTQYF
-	TRBJ1-1	TRBV4-3	-	TGCGCCAGCAGCCAAGGAGGAGGCATGAACACTGAAGCTTTCTTT	CASSQGGGMNTEAFF
-	TRBJ1-1	TRBV5-4	few	TGTGCCAGCAGCTTGCTAGGGGAGGGGAACACTGAAGCTTTCTTT	CASSLLGEGNTEAFF
TRBD1	TRBJ1-3	TRBV5-4	once	TGTGCCAGCAGCACCGGACAGGGACCTGGAAACACCATATATTTT	CASSTGQGPGNTIYF
TRBD1	TRBJ2-7	TRBV2	-	TGTGCCAGCAACCGGGACAGGGGAAACGAGCAGTACTTC	CASNRDRGNEQYF
TRBD2	TRBJ2-1	TRBV28	-	TGTGCCAGCAGTTTTAGCGGGAGGGCCCTTGAGCAGTTCTTC	CASSFSGRALEQFF
-	TRBJ2-5	TRBV7-8	-	TGTGCCAGCAGCTTAGTCCAGGGTCGAGGGACCCAGTACTTC	CASSLVQGRGTQYF
-	TRBJ1-4	TRBV10-3	-	TGTGCCATCAGTGAGTCCCAGGTAGCAACTAATGAAAAACTGTTTTTT	CAISESQVATNEKLFF
-	TRBJ1-3	TRBV10-3	-	TGTGCCATCAGTCGGGTAGGGGGAAGTGGAAACACCATATATTTT	CAISRVGGSGNTIYF
-	TRBJ2-1	TRBV7-2	-	TGTGCCAGCAGCTTTTCTAGCGCAGGTGAGCAGTTCTTC	CASSFSSAGEQFF
TRBD1	TRBJ1-6	TRBV7-9	-	TGTGCCAGCAGCCCGGGACAGGGGGTGGCTTCACCCCTCCACTTT	CASSPGQGVASPLHF
-	TRBJ2-3	TRBV11-3	-	TGTGCCAGCAGCTTAAGAAGGGGCCCAGATACGCAGTATTTT	CASSLRRGPDTQYF
TRBD1	TRBJ2-1	TRBV18	once	TGTGCCAGCTCCCCCGACAGGGGGCGAAACAATGAGCAGTTCTTC	CASSPDRGRNNEQFF
TRBD2	TRBJ2-4	TRBV9	once	TGTGCCAGCAGCCCTGGACTAGCGGGAAACGTAATAGCCAAAAACATTCAGTACTTC	CASSPGLAGNVIAKNIQYF
TRBD1	TRBJ2-7	TRBV28	-	TGTGCCAGCAGGCCTACAGGGGGCCCGGGATCGCGCTCCTACGAGCAGTACTTC	CASRPTGGPGSRSYEQYF
TRBD2	TRBJ2-5	TRBV18	-	TGTGCCAGCTCACCACCACGGACTAGCGGGCATCAAGAGACCCAGTACTTC	CASSPPRTSGHQETQYF
-	TRBJ2-3	TRBV7-2	-	TGTGCCAGCAGTTATGGCGGGGCCGGGTCCGATACGCAGTATTTT	CASSYGGAGSDTQYF
TRBD2	TRBJ2-1	TRBV29-1	once	TGCAGCGTGCTGGGACTAGCGGGAGTTCGGCGGAGCAATGAGCAGTTCTTC	CSVLGLAGVRRSNEQFF
TRBD2	TRBJ2-2	TRBV4-3	-	TGCGCCAGCAGTAGGGAAGCGGGAGACACCGGGGAGCTGTTTTTT	CASSREAGDTGELFF
TRBD1	TRBJ2-2	TRBV27	-	TGTGCCAGCAGTTTAAGGGACAGGGGGTACACCGGGGAGCTGTTTTTT	CASSLRDRGYTGELFF
TRBD1	TRBJ1-1	TRBV19	-	TGTGCCACCCGGCGGACAGGGGTTGTTGAAGCTTTCTTT	CATRRTGVVEAFF
TRBD1	TRBJ1-2	TRBV30	-	TGTGCCTGGAGCCTAGGGACAGGGGAGAACTATGGCTACACCTTC	CAWSLGTGENYGYTF
TRBD1	TRBJ1-2	TRBV29-1	few	TGCAGCGTGAGAACAGGGGAATGGGACTATGGCTACACCTTC	CSVRTGEWDYGYTF
TRBD2	TRBJ2-1	TRBV19	-	TGTGCCAGTAGTATCGGGGGGTTAGATGAGCAGTTCTTC	CASSIGGLDEQFF
-	TRBJ2-3	TRBV5-4	-	TGTGCCAGCAGCCGAGGGCTGAGTCCGGATACGCAGTATTTT	CASSRGLSPDTQYF
-	TRBJ2-3	TRBV5-6	-	TGTGCCAGCACCGTCAGGGGTAGGGCCACAGATACGCAGTATTTT	CASTVRGRATDTQYF
TRBD2	TRBJ2-3	TRBV4-1	-	TGCGCCAGCAGCCAAGGGACTAGCGGGAGCACAGATACGCAGTATTTT	CASSQGTSGSTDTQYF
TRBD2	TRBJ2-1	TRBV5-4	-	TGTGCCAGCAGCTTGGCCTGGGGCGGGAGTGGCGATGAGCAGTTCTTC	CASSLAWGGSGDEQFF
-	TRBJ1-4	TRBV5-1	-	TGCGCCAGCAGCTTGGAGGGGCGCTCTAATGAAAAACTGTTTTTT	CASSLEGRSNEKLFF
-	TRBJ1-2	TRBV14	-	TGTGCCAGCAGCCGCGGGTTCCTATATGGCTACACCTTC	CASSRGFLYGYTF
-	TRBJ2-2	TRBV7-9	-	TGTGCCAGCGGGCCGACGAACACCGGGGAGCTGTTTTTT	CASGPTNTGELFF